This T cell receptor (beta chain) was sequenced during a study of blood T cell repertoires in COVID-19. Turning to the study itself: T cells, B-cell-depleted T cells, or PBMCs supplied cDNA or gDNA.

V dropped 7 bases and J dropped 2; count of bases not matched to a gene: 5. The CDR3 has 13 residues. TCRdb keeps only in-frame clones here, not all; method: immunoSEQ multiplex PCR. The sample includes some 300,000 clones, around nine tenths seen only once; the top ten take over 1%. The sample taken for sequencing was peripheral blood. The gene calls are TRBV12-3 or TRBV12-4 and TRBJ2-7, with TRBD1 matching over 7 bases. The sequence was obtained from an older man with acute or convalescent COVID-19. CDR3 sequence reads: CASTRQGTYEQYF. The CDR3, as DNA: TGTGCCAGCACCCGACAGGGAACCTACGAGCAGTACTTC.